The TCR beta chain described here comes from a study of blood T cells in healthy people across ages. The study's findings and limits: Long-lived donors carried more naive CD4+ cells and greater diversity than aged donors.

Germline V lookup: CDR1 SQVTM, CDR2 ANQGSEA. The V and J ends lost 7 bases and 2 bases respectively, with 11 bases between them. The CDR3 loop spans 12 amino acids. It was with a sample-barcoded 5' primer and a J-beta primer mix that a second PCR of roughly 6 to 12 cycles was run. TCRdb fed the 5' RACE reads into MiXCR, producing one record per CDR3 protein. The repertoire holds under 950,000 distinct CDR3 sequences, with 20% to 25% as singletons. The sample holds a few counts of this clonotype. As yet, its antigen is unknown. The TCR was taken from a man aged 65 to 85 in good health. The chain combines TRBV29-1 with TRBJ1-2; D may be TRBD1 (5 bases). Sequencing input: blood. The CDR3 region is CSAGAGNYGYTF. The CDR3 nucleotides are TGCAGCGCTGGGGCGGGGAACTATGGCTACACCTTC. The full variable domain, completed using reference TRBV29-1 and TRBJ1-2, is SAVISQKPSRDICQRGTSLTIQCQVDSQVTMMFWYRQQPGQSLTLIATANQGSEATYESGFVIDKFPISRPNLTFSTLTVSNMSPEDSSIYLCSAGAGNYGYTFGSGTRLTVV.